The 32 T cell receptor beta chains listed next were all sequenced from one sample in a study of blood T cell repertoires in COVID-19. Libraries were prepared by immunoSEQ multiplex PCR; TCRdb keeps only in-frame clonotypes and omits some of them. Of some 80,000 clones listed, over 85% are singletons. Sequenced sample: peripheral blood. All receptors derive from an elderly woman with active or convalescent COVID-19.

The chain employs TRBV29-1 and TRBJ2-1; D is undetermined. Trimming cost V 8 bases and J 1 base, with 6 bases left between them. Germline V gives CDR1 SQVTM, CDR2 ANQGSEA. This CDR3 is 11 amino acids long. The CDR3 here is CSPRSYNEQFF. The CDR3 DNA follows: TGCAGCCCTCGGTCCTACAATGAGCAGTTCTTC.

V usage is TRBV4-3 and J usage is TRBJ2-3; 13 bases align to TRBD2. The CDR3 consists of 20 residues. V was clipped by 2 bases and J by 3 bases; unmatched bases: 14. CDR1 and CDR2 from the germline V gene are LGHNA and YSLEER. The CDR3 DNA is TGCGCCAGCAGCCAACGAATAACTAGCGGGGGGGCCTCGTCGACAGATACGCAGTATTTT. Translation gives CASSQRITSGGASSTDTQYF.

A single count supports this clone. CDR3 sequence reads: CASSLGDSGNTIYF. The CDR3, as DNA: TGCGCCAGCAGCTTAGGGGACTCTGGAAACACCATATATTTT. The chain employs TRBV5-1 and TRBJ1-3, with D possibly TRBD1 on 5 matching bases. V was cut by 2 bases and J by 0 bases, with 6 bases left in between. The CDR3 is 14 amino acids. CDR1 is SGHRS and CDR2 is YFSETQ in the germline V gene.

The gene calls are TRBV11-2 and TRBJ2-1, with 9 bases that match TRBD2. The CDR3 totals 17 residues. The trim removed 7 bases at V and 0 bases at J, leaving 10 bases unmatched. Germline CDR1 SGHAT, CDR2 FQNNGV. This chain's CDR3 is CASNPTSGSFSYNEQFF. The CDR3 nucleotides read TGTGCCAGCAACCCTACTAGCGGGTCCTTCTCCTACAATGAGCAGTTCTTC. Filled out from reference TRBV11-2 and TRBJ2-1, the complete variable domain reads EAGVAQSPRYKIIEKRQSVAFWCNPISGHATLYWYQQILGQGPKLLIQFQNNGVVDDSQLPKDRFSAERLKGVDSTLKIQPAKLEDSAVYLCASNPTSGSFSYNEQFFGPGTRLTVL.

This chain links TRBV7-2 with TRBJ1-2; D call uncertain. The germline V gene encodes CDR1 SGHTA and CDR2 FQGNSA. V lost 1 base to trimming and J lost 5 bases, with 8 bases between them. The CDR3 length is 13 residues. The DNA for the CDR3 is TGTGCCAGCAGCTTAGTGATCCTATATGGCTACACCTTC. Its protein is CASSLVILYGYTF.

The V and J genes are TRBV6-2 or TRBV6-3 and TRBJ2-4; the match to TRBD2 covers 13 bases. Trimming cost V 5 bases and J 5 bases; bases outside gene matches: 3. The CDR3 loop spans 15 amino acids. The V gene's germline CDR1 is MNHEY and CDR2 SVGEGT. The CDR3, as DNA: TGTGCCAGCAGTCGGACTAGCGGGGGCCAAAACATTCAGTACTTC. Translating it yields CASSRTSGGQNIQYF.

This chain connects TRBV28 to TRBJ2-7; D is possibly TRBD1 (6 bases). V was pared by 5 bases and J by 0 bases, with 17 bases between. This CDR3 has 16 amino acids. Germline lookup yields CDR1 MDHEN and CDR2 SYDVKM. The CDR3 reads CASSVSGQILSYEQYF. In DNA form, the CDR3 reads TGTGCCAGCAGTGTTTCCGGACAGATCCTCTCCTACGAGCAGTACTTC.

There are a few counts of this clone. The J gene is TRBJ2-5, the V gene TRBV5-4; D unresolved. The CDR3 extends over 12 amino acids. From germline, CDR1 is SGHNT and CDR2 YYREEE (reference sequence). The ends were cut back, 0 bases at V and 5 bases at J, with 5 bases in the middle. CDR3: CASSLDWETQYF. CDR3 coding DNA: TGTGCCAGCAGCTTGGACTGGGAGACCCAGTACTTC.

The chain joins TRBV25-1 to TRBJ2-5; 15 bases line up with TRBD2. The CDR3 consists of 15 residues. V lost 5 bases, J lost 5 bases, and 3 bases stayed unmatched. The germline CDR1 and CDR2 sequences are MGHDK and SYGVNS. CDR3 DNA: TGTGCCAGCAGTCGGACTAGCGGGGGGGGTGAGACCCAGTACTTC. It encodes CASSRTSGGGETQYF.

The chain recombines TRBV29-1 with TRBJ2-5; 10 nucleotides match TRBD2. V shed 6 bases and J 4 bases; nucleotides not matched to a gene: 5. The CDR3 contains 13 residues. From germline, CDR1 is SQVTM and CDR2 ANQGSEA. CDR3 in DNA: TGCAGCGTATCTAGCGGGGGCGGAGAGACCCAGTACTTC. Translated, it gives CSVSSGGGETQYF.

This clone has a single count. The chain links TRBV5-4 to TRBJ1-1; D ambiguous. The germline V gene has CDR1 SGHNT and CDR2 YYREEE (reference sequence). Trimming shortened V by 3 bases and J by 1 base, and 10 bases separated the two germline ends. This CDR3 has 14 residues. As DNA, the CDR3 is TGTGCCAGCAGCTCCCGCGTTGCGAACACTGAAGCTTTCTTT. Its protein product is CASSSRVANTEAFF.

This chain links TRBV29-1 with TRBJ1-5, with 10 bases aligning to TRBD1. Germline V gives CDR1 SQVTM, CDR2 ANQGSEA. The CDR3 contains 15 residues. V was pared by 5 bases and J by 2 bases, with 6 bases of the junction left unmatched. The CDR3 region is CSVRQGARGNQPQHF. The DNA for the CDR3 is TGCAGCGTTCGACAGGGGGCTCGTGGCAATCAGCCCCAGCATTTT.

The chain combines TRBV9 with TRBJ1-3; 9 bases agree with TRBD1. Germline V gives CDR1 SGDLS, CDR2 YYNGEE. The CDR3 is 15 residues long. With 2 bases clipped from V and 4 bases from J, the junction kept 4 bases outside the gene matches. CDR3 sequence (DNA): TGTGCCAGCAGCGTCGGACAGGGGTCCGGAAACACCATATATTTT. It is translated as CASSVGQGSGNTIYF.

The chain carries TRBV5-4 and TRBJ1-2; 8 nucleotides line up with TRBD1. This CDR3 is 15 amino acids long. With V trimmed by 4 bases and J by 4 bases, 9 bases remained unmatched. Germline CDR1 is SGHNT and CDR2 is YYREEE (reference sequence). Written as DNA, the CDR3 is TGTGCCAGCAGCCTCTTGGACAGGGTTGCCTATGGCTACACCTTC. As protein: CASSLLDRVAYGYTF.

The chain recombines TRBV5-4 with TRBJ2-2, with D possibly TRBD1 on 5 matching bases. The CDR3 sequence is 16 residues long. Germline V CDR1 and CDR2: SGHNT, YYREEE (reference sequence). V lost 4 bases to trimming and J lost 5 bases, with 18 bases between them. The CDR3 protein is CASSLGQGPGTGELFF. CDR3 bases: TGTGCCAGCAGCCTGGGGCAGGGCCCAGGGACCGGGGAGCTGTTTTTT.

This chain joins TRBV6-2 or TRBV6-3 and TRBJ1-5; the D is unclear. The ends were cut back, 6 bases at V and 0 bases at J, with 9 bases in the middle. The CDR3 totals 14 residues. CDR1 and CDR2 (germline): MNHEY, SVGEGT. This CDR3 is CASSNTVSNQPQHF. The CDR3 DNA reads TGTGCCAGCAGCAATACAGTTAGCAATCAGCCCCAGCATTTT.

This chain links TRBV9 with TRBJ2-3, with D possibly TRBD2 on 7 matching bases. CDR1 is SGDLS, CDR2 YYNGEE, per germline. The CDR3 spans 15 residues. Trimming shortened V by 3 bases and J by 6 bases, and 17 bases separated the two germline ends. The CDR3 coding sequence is TGTGCCAGCAGCGCCTCCAGGGGAGGGGGGGATACGCAGTATTTT. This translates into CASSASRGGGDTQYF. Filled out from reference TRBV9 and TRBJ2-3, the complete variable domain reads DSGVTQTPKHLITATGQRVTLRCSPRSGDLSVYWYQQSLDQGLQFLIQYYNGEERAKGNILERFSAQQFPDLHSELNLSSLELGDSALYFCASSASRGGGDTQYFGPGTRLTVL.

The CDR3 DNA is TGTGCCAGCAGCCCTAGGAGGGGGCCGGATCAGCCCCAGCATTTT. This encodes CASSPRRGPDQPQHF. The J gene is TRBJ1-5, the V gene TRBV5-6; 7 bases match TRBD1. Germline CDR1 is SGHDT and CDR2 is YYEEEE. The CDR3 consists of 15 residues. Trimming removed 4 bases from V and 5 bases from J; junction bases left unmatched: 9.

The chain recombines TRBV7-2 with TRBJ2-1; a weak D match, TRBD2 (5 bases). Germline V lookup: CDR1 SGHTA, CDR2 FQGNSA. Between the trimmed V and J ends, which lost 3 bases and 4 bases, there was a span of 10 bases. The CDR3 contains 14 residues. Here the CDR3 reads CASSLETMYNEQFF. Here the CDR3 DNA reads TGTGCCAGCAGCTTGGAGACTATGTACAATGAGCAGTTCTTC.

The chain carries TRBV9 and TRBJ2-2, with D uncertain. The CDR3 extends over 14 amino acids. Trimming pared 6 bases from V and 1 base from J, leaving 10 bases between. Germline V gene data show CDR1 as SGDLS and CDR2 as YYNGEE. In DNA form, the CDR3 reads TGTGCCAGCACCCCCGCCGGGAACACCGGGGAGCTGTTTTTT. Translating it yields CASTPAGNTGELFF.

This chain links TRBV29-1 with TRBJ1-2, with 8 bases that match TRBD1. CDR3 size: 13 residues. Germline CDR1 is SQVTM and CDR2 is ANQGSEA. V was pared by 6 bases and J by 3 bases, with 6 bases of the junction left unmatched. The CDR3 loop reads CSVHGTGHYGYTF. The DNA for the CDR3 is TGCAGCGTCCATGGGACAGGCCACTATGGCTACACCTTC.

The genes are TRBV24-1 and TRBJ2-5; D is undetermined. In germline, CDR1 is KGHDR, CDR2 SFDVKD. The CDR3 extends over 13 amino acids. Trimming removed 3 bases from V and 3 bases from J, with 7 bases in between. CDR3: CATSDPGKETQYF. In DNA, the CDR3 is TGTGCCACCAGTGATCCAGGAAAAGAGACCCAGTACTTC.

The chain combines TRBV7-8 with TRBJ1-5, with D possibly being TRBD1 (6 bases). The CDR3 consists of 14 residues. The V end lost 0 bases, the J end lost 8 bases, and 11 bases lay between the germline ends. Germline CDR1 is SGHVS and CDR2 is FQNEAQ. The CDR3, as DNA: TGTGCCAGCAGCTTAGCGAGCAGGGGCGAGCCCCAGCATTTT. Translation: CASSLASRGEPQHF.

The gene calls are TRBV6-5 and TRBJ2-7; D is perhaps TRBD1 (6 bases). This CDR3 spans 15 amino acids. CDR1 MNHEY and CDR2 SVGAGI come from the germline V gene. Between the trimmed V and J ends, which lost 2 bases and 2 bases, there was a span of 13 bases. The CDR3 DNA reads TGTGCCAGCAGTTACGAAGCACAGGGAACCTACGAGCAGTACTTC. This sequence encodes CASSYEAQGTYEQYF.

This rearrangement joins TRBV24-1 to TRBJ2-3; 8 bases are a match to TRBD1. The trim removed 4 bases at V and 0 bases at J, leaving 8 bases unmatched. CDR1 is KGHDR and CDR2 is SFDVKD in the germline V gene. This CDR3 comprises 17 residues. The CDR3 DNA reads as TGTGCCACCAGTGACCCCCAGGGGGCACGCAGCACAGATACGCAGTATTTT. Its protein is CATSDPQGARSTDTQYF.

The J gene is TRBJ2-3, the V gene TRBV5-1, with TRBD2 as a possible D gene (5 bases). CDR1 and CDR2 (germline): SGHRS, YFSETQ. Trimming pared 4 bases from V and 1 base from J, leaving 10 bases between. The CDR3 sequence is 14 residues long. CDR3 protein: CASSPQAGTDTQYF. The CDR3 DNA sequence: TGCGCCAGCAGCCCCCAAGCGGGCACAGATACGCAGTATTTT.

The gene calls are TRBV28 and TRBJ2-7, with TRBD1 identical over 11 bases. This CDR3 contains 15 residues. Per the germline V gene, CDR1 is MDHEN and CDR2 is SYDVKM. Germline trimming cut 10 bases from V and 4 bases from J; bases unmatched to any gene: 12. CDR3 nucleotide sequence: TGTGCCACCTCACCTCCGGGGACAGGGGGGTACGAGCAGTACTTC. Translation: CATSPPGTGGYEQYF.

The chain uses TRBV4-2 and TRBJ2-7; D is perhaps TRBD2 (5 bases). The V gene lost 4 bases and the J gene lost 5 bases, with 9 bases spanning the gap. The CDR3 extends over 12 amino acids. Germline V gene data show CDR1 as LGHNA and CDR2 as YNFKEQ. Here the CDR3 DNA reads TGTGCCAGCAGCCCCTCCGGGGACGAGCAGTACTTC. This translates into CASSPSGDEQYF.

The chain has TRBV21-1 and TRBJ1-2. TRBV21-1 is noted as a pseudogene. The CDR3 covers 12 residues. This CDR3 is CAIGGLGYGYTF. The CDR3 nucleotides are TGTGCCATAGGAGGGCTCGGCTATGGCTACACCTTC.

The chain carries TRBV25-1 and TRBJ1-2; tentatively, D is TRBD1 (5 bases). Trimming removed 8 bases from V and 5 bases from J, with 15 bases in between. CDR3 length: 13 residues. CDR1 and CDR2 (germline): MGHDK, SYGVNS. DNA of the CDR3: TGTGCCAGCGGCGGAACAGGCCCATATGGCTACACCTTC. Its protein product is CASGGTGPYGYTF.

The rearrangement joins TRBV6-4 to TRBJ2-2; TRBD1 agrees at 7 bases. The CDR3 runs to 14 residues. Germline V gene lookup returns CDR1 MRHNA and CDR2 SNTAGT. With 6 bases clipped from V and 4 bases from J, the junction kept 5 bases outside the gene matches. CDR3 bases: TGTGCCAGCAGAAATTCAGGGGGCACCGGGGAGCTGTTTTTT. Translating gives CASRNSGGTGELFF.

The CDR3 loop reads CASSQVPSAEAFF. The CDR3 nucleotides read TGTGCCAGCAGCCAAGTCCCTTCCGCGGAAGCTTTCTTT. V and J are TRBV3-1 (or the pseudogene TRBV3-2) and TRBJ1-1; D is unclear. This CDR3 contains 13 residues. V was pared by 1 base and J by 8 bases, with 11 bases between. Germline CDR1 is LGHDT and CDR2 is YNNKEL (reference sequence).